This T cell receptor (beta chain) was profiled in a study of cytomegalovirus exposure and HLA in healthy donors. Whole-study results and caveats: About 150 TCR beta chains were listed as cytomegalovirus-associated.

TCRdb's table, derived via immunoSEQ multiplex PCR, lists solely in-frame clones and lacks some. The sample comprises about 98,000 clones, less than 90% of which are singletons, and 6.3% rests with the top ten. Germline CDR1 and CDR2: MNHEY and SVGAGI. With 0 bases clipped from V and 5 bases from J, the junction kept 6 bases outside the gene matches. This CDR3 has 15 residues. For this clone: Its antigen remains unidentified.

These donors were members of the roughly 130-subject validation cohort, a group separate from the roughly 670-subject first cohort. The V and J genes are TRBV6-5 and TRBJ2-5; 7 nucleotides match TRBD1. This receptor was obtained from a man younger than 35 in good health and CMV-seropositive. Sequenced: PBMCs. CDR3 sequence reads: CASSYSAGGRETQYF. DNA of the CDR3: TGTGCCAGCAGTTACTCGGCAGGGGGTAGGGAGACCCAGTACTTC.